This entry is about one T cell receptor beta chain. Its antigen is undetermined. These data belong to a study of response to subunit inactivated influenza vaccine. Study-level results: Each seasonal influenza vaccination recruits few new T cells, the authors suggested.

TCRdb reprocessed the RT-PCR reads with MiXCR, giving one entry per CDR3 protein. This sample has about 780,000 distinct CDR3 sequences; about 18% occur once, and the top ten carry about 11%. This CDR3 has 13 residues. CDR1 and CDR2 from the germline V gene are MNHNS and SASEGT. With 3 bases removed from V and 11 bases from J, the gap between germline ends came to 16 bases. The origin of this receptor is a man in his fifties who received an inactivated influenza vaccine. This material consisted of PBMCs from blood, taken about 5 days after vaccination. The chain has TRBV6-1 and TRBJ1-1; D perhaps matches TRBD1 (5 bases). CDR3 nucleotide sequence: TGTGCCAGCAGTGAGGAACAGGCCAATAGGGCTTTCTTT. This gives the protein CASSEEQANRAFF.